This T cell receptor (beta chain) was captured in a study of PD-L1 blockade in urothelial cancer. At the level of the study: Most patients, about 90% of the roughly 29, were males with bladder-origin cancer. Blood analyses occurred 3 weeks (second dose) and 6 weeks post treatment start.

The time point here: pretreatment peripheral blood. Each patient presented with locally advanced or metastatic urothelial carcinoma. Produced via immunoSEQ multiplex PCR; TCRdb's table is partial and in-frame only. The sample has 60,000 to 70,000 clones, under 90% seen once. Germline values: CDR1 MNHEY, CDR2 SMNVEV (reference sequence). The V segment lost 3 bases and the J segment 0 bases; nucleotides outside the gene matches: 4. CDR3 length equals 15 residues. This clonotype originated in a man aged 65 to 79 with urothelial cancer. This chain connects TRBV27 to TRBJ2-7, with 8 bases fitting TRBD1. Sequenced material: PBMCs, taken around atezolizumab (anti-PD-L1) treatment. DNA of the CDR3: TGTGCCAGCAGTTTGACAGGGGACTTCTCCTACGAGCAGTACTTC. It codes for CASSLTGDFSYEQYF.